The clone carrying this T cell receptor beta chain showed up just a few times. Its specificity is unknown. Time point: sample taken at primary tumor resection. Unsorted tumor, nontumor lung tissue or cryopreserved PBMC supplied the whole RNA. These data come from a study of spatial heterogeneity in lung cancer. Study findings and constraints: Expanded tumor TCRs that were ubiquitous appeared in blood more at resection than follow-up.

Trimming stripped 5 bases from V and 6 bases from J, with 16 bases between. CDR1 SNHLY and CDR2 FYNNEI come from the germline V gene. This CDR3 has 15 amino acids. TCR cDNA molecules each carried a unique molecular identifier. Each CDR3 protein gets one entry after TCRdb re-called the 5' RACE reads with MiXCR. This table has roughly 39,000 distinct CDR3 sequences, around 7% appearing once. The chain carries TRBV2 and TRBJ1-4; D might be TRBD1 (6 bases). This TCR came from a male donor with early-stage non-small cell lung cancer. The sample in question was PBMCs, obtained at surgery. The CDR3 here is CASSRYRERDEKLFF. CDR3 bases: TGTGCCAGCAGTAGATACAGGGAACGGGATGAAAAACTGTTTTTT.